Listed here are 7 T cell receptor beta chains from one sample, sequenced in a study of OX40 agonist ivuxolimab in advanced cancers. Method: immunoSEQ multiplex PCR; TCRdb's copy keeps in-frame clones and lacks some. In the table there are over 80,000 clones, roughly nine tenths of which are singletons. This sample comprised CD4+ or CD8+ T cells sorted from blood, obtained in a trial of the OX40 agonist ivuxolimab. These receptor sequences come from an adult with an advanced solid tumor such as melanoma, head and neck, liver or kidney cancer.

The chain employs TRBV30 and TRBJ2-2; 7 bases agree with TRBD1. Germline-derived CDR1 and CDR2 are GTSNPN and SVGIG (reference sequence). The J segment lost 3 bases and the V segment lost 2 bases, leaving 6 bases of the junction unmatched. The CDR3 contains 15 residues. CDR3 DNA: TGTGCCTGGAGTACGGGACAGAGAGACACCGGGGAGCTGTTTTTT. This sequence encodes CAWSTGQRDTGELFF. The whole variable domain, remainder taken from reference TRBV30 and TRBJ2-2, is SQTIHQWPATLVQPVGSPLSLECTVEGTSNPNLYWYRQAAGRGLQLLFYSVGIGQISSEVPQNLSASRPQDRQFILSSKKLLLSDSGFYLCAWSTGQRDTGELFFGEGSRLTVL.

The chain uses TRBV7-2 and TRBJ2-1; possibly TRBD1 for D (5 bases). Per the germline V gene, CDR1 is SGHTA and CDR2 is FQGNSA. V was cut by 0 bases and J by 6 bases, with 12 bases left in between. This CDR3 comprises 15 residues. DNA of the CDR3: TGTGCCAGCAGCTTAGCGGTATCTAGGGGCAATGAGCAGTTCTTC. Protein: CASSLAVSRGNEQFF.

This clone is a singleton in its sample. The chain carries TRBV15 and TRBJ2-2; D may correspond to TRBD1 or TRBD2 (6 bases each). Germline lookup yields CDR1 LNHNV and CDR2 YYDKDF (reference sequence). The V and J ends lost 1 base and 3 bases respectively, with 15 bases between them. The CDR3 consists of 17 residues. The CDR3 loop reads CATSRGITGRHTGELFF. CDR3 DNA sequence: TGTGCCACCAGCAGAGGAATTACAGGGAGGCACACCGGGGAGCTGTTTTTT.

The chain is built from TRBV5-1 and TRBJ2-5, with a weak D call TRBD1 (6 bases). Trimming took 1 base from V and 2 from J, leaving 6 bases between them. Germline-derived CDR1 and CDR2 are SGHRS and YFSETQ. The CDR3 length is 13 residues. The CDR3 region is CASSLRGQETQYF. CDR3 nucleotides: TGCGCCAGCAGCTTGAGGGGGCAAGAGACCCAGTACTTC.

The gene calls are TRBV5-1 and TRBJ2-7; D ambiguous. This CDR3 spans 14 amino acids. V was clipped by 4 bases and J by 0 bases, with 11 bases between them. Germline values: CDR1 SGHRS, CDR2 YFSETQ. CDR3 amino acids: CASSSLFSSYEQYF. The CDR3, as DNA: TGCGCCAGCAGCAGTCTATTCAGCTCCTACGAGCAGTACTTC. Combining the CDR3 with reference TRBV5-1 and TRBJ2-7 gives the whole variable domain KAGVTQTPRYLIKTRGQQVTLSCSPISGHRSVSWYQQTPGQGLQFLFEYFSETQRNKGNFPGRFSGRQFSNSRSEMNVSTLELGDSALYLCASSSLFSSYEQYFGPGTRLTVT.

The rearrangement joins TRBV7-3 to TRBJ1-1; D gene uncertain. V lost 7 bases to trimming and J lost 3 bases, with 18 bases between them. CDR3 length: 15 amino acids. Per the germline V gene, CDR1 is SGHTA and CDR2 is FQGTGA. The CDR3 coding sequence is TGTGCCAGCAAGCCAGAGCTGGTTGAAGACACTGAAGCTTTCTTT. It encodes CASKPELVEDTEAFF.

The chain uses TRBV30 and TRBJ2-2; 9 bases match TRBD1. V lost 0 bases to trimming and J lost 9 bases; unmatched junction nucleotides: 17. Germline V gene lookup returns CDR1 GTSNPN and CDR2 SVGIG (reference sequence). This CDR3 is built from 18 residues. The CDR3, as DNA: TGTGCCTGGAGTGTACCCCGGGGACAGGGCGCAATGACGCGGGAGCTGTTTTTT. This codes for CAWSVPRGQGAMTRELFF.